The 25 T cell receptor beta chains below all came from one sample that was sequenced in a study of T-cell memory formation after mild COVID-19. TCRdb reprocessed the 5' RACE reads with MiXCR, giving one entry per CDR3 protein. The data show fewer than 600,000 distinct CDR3 sequences, with roughly 20% seen just once and 7.5% to 9.5% held by the top ten. The sequenced sample was PBMCs or a T cell subset sorted from them (not recorded which). Every receptor here comes from an adult woman who had mild COVID-19 (a few samples of this study predate the infection). Cell type and time point are not known.

The J gene is TRBJ2-1, the V gene TRBV20-1; 7 bases align to TRBD2. CDR3 size: 17 residues. CDR1 is DFQATT, CDR2 SNEGSKA, per germline (reference sequence). After removal of 0 bases from V and 3 bases from J, the junction contained 11 bases not matched to a gene. The CDR3 protein is CSARDRTGGRYYNEQFF. The CDR3 DNA is TGCAGTGCTAGAGATAGAACCGGGGGGAGATACTACAATGAGCAGTTCTTC.

CDR3 region: CASSLLGGRSTEAFF. The CDR3 nucleotides read TGTGCCAGCAGCTTGCTCGGAGGGAGAAGCACTGAAGCTTTCTTT. This chain links TRBV7-9 with TRBJ1-1; D ambiguous. The CDR3 sequence is 15 residues long. Trimming cost V 3 bases and J 4 bases, with 15 bases left between them. CDR1 and CDR2 from the germline V gene are SEHNR and FQNEAQ (reference sequence). The complete variable domain, with remaining parts taken from reference TRBV7-9 and TRBJ1-1, reads DTGVSQNPRHKITKRGQNVTFRCDPISEHNRLYWYRQTLGQGPEFLTYFQNEAQLEKSRLLSDRFSAERPKGSFSTLEIQRTEQGDSAMYLCASSLLGGRSTEAFFGQGTRLTVV.

The chain recombines TRBV7-2 with TRBJ2-7, with 16 bases aligning to TRBD2. Trimming at V came to 5 bases and at J to 6 bases, leaving 7 bases not matched to a gene. Germline CDR1 reads SGHTA; CDR2 reads FQGNSA. The CDR3 is 16 amino acids. CDR3: CASSPEGTSGRAEQYF. CDR3 coding DNA: TGTGCCAGCAGCCCCGAGGGGACTAGCGGGAGGGCCGAGCAGTACTTC. The variable domain in full, completed from reference TRBV7-2 and TRBJ2-7, reads GAGVSQSPSNKVTEKGKDVELRCDPISGHTALYWYRQSLGQGLEFLIYFQGNSAPDKSGLPSDRFSAERTGGSVSTLTIQRTQQEDSAVYLCASSPEGTSGRAEQYFGPGTRLTVT.

V and J are TRBV2 and TRBJ1-2; TRBD1 aligns across 12 bases. The CDR3 consists of 16 residues. V gave up 5 bases and J gave up 7 bases; unmatched junction bases: 11. Germline CDR1 SNHLY, CDR2 FYNNEI. CDR3 sequence: CASSLVRGTGGGGYTF. DNA for the CDR3: TGTGCCAGCAGTCTCGTCCGCGGGACAGGGGGCGGTGGCTACACCTTC.

The J gene is TRBJ1-5, the V gene TRBV15, with D uncertain. Per the germline V gene, CDR1 is LNHNV and CDR2 is YYDKDF (reference sequence). The V end was cut by 4 bases, the J end by 4 bases, with 5 bases between. This CDR3 is built from 12 residues. The CDR3 sequence: CATSIDNQPQHF. CDR3 sequence (DNA): TGTGCCACCAGCATCGATAATCAGCCCCAGCATTTT. Variable domain in full (rest from reference TRBV15 and TRBJ1-5): DAMVIQNPRYQVTQFGKPVTLSCSQTLNHNVMYWYQQKSSQAPKLLFHYYDKDFNNEADTPDNFQSRRPNTSFCFLDIRSPGLGDTAMYLCATSIDNQPQHFGDGTRLSIL.

V gene TRBV12-3 or TRBV12-4 combines with J gene TRBJ2-7; either TRBD1 or TRBD2 may fit D (5 bases each). Trimming removed 6 bases at V and 4 bases at J, with 16 bases between. The CDR3 is made up of 14 amino acids. DNA for the CDR3: TGTGCCAGCAGAACCGGGACGGAGGATTACGAGCAGTACTTC. This encodes CASRTGTEDYEQYF.

This clonotype came up a few times. This CDR3 reads CASSQVGGPGPLGAFF. Written as DNA, the CDR3 is TGCGCCAGCAGCCAAGTAGGGGGACCGGGACCCCTAGGAGCTTTCTTT. This chain uses TRBV4-1 with TRBJ1-1, with D possibly matching TRBD1 (6 bases). V lost 1 base and J 10 bases, leaving 22 bases between the germline ends. Germline CDR1 MGHRA, CDR2 YSYEKL. This CDR3 is 16 amino acids long.

This sequence joins TRBV12-3 or TRBV12-4 and TRBJ2-5, with 7 bases lining up with TRBD2. The J segment lost 2 bases and the V segment lost 6 bases, leaving 3 bases of the junction unmatched. The CDR3 has 13 residues. DNA for the CDR3: TGTGCCAGCAGGCAACTAGCGCAAGAGACCCAGTACTTC. The encoded protein is CASRQLAQETQYF.

This clonotype showed up just a few times. The chain links TRBV7-3 to TRBJ2-2; D remains unclear. V was cut by 1 base and J by 4 bases, with 10 bases left in between. The V gene's germline CDR1 is SGHTA and CDR2 FQGTGA. This CDR3 has 15 amino acids. CDR3 nucleotide sequence: TGTGCCAGCAGCTTAAGGCCAGCTTTCACCGGGGAGCTGTTTTTT. It encodes CASSLRPAFTGELFF.

The rearrangement links TRBV12-3 or TRBV12-4 to TRBJ2-3; D is unclear. V shed 2 bases and J shed 0 bases, with 18 bases lying between them. The CDR3 has 18 amino acids. CDR3 nucleotides: TGTGCCAGCAGTTTACACGGAGAAGTTCCGAGGAGCACAGATACGCAGTATTTT. Translation gives CASSLHGEVPRSTDTQYF.

CDR3 residues: CASSPGTSGILGEQYF. CDR3 sequence (DNA): TGTGCCAGCAGTCCGGGGACTAGCGGGATCCTTGGCGAGCAGTACTTC. V and J are TRBV27 and TRBJ2-7, with 13 bases fitting TRBD2. CDR3 length: 16 residues. Germline V gene sequence: CDR1 MNHEY, CDR2 SMNVEV (reference sequence). The V and J ends lost 5 bases and 6 bases, in that order; junction bases with no gene match: 10.

This clonotype occurred a few times. This CDR3 is CASSWDRYTGELFF. As DNA, the CDR3 is TGTGCCAGCAGCTGGGACAGATACACCGGGGAGCTGTTTTTT. The chain employs TRBV7-2 and TRBJ2-2, with TRBD1 identical over 7 bases. Trimming at V came to 4 bases and at J to 3 bases, leaving 2 bases not matched to a gene. The CDR3 has 14 amino acids. Germline values: CDR1 SGHTA, CDR2 FQGNSA.

This clonotype came up a few times. This chain links TRBV9 with TRBJ2-7; D is uncertain. The length of the CDR3 is 16 residues. Trimming stripped 4 bases from V and 0 bases from J, with 17 bases between. Germline-derived CDR1 and CDR2 are SGDLS and YYNGEE. The CDR3 sequence is CASSYDRDSTSYEQYF. DNA of the CDR3: TGTGCCAGCAGCTATGACCGAGACTCGACCTCCTACGAGCAGTACTTC.

CDR3 residues: CASSLGVRNSPLHF. The DNA of the CDR3 is TGTGCCAGCAGTTTGGGTGTTCGGAATTCACCCCTCCACTTT. J is TRBJ1-6 and V is TRBV27; no reliable D call. The CDR3 extends over 14 amino acids. Looked up from germline, CDR1 is MNHEY and CDR2 is SMNVEV (reference sequence). The V and J ends lost 3 bases and 7 bases respectively, with 10 bases between them.

This rearrangement joins TRBV9 to TRBJ1-6; D perhaps matches TRBD1 (6 bases). Germline assignment: CDR1 SGDLS and CDR2 YYNGEE. CDR3 length: 15 residues. Trimming left V 0 bases short and J 6 bases short, with 10 bases between. CDR3 sequence: CASSVAPGANSPLHF. Here the CDR3 DNA reads TGTGCCAGCAGCGTAGCCCCAGGGGCTAATTCACCCCTCCACTTT.

CDR3 amino acids: CASSWTSGRDEQYF. The CDR3, as DNA: TGTGCCAGTAGCTGGACTAGCGGGAGGGACGAGCAGTACTTC. The rearrangement uses TRBV19 and TRBJ2-7; the match to TRBD2 covers 15 bases. Germline CDR1 and CDR2: LNHDA and SQIVND (reference sequence). Trimming removed 6 bases from V and 5 bases from J; junction bases left unmatched: 2. The CDR3 length is 14 residues.

This clonotype was found a few times. The chain recombines TRBV6-5 with TRBJ1-2, with a possible D match to TRBD1 (5 bases). Trimming took 6 bases from V and 4 from J, leaving 15 bases between them. Germline V lookup: CDR1 MNHEY, CDR2 SVGAGI. The CDR3 loop spans 14 amino acids. The CDR3: CASRADRLLYGYTF. In DNA form, the CDR3 reads TGTGCCAGCAGAGCCGACAGACTTCTCTATGGCTACACCTTC.

In its sample, this clonotype was seen a few times. The V call is TRBV7-2, the J call TRBJ2-7; perhaps TRBD2 as D (6 bases). The germline V gene encodes CDR1 SGHTA and CDR2 FQGNSA. Deletions cut 4 bases from V and 3 bases from J, with 13 bases between. CDR3 length equals 14 residues. The CDR3 DNA is TGTGCCAGCAGCTCAAACGGGGGTCTCTACGAGCAGTACTTC. This codes for CASSSNGGLYEQYF.

The chain recombines TRBV29-1 with TRBJ1-1; D is uncertain. Germline CDR1 and CDR2: SQVTM and ANQGSEA. The V end was cut by 4 bases, the J end by 5 bases, with 8 bases between. The CDR3 is 11 residues long. CDR3: CSVAGRTEAFF. The CDR3 nucleotides are TGCAGCGTTGCCGGTAGGACTGAAGCTTTCTTT.

The chain recombines TRBV5-4 with TRBJ2-7; D ambiguous. The CDR3 spans 14 residues. The V end lost 7 bases, the J end lost 3 bases, and 17 bases lay between the germline ends. Germline lookup yields CDR1 SGHNT and CDR2 YYREEE (reference sequence). The CDR3 coding sequence is TGTGCCAGCGGGCCCTCGGAAGAAGACTACGAGCAGTACTTC. This translates into CASGPSEEDYEQYF.

This sequence joins TRBV5-6 and TRBJ2-3; 8 bases map to TRBD2. The V and J ends lost 3 bases and 2 bases, in that order; junction bases with no gene match: 5. This CDR3 has 15 amino acids. Germline V gene data show CDR1 as SGHDT and CDR2 as YYEEEE. CDR3 nucleotide sequence: TGTGCCAGCAGCTGGGGGACTAGTTCCACAGATACGCAGTATTTT. Amino acids: CASSWGTSSTDTQYF.

The chain is built from TRBV7-3 and TRBJ1-2; D is possibly TRBD1 (5 bases). Germline CDR1 is SGHTA and CDR2 is FQGTGA. V shed 5 bases and J shed 0 bases, with 25 bases lying between them. The CDR3 has 19 amino acids. CDR3 in DNA: TGTGCCAGCAGCCCCCGAGCCCGGGGAACGACAGATTCTAACTATGGCTACACCTTC. It encodes CASSPRARGTTDSNYGYTF.

V is TRBV24-1 and J is TRBJ2-1; D gene uncertain. Trimming stripped 1 base from V and 0 bases from J, with 6 bases between. Germline values: CDR1 KGHDR, CDR2 SFDVKD. The CDR3 totals 15 residues. The CDR3 sequence is CATSDFGNSYNEQFF. The CDR3 region has the DNA TGTGCCACCAGTGATTTCGGCAACTCCTACAATGAGCAGTTCTTC.

This clonotype was detected ten times or more. This sequence joins TRBV29-1 and TRBJ2-1; 8 bases align to TRBD1. CDR3 size: 11 residues. Losses at the gene ends were 7 bases for V and 9 bases for J; bases not matched to a gene: 5. Germline CDR1 reads SQVTM; CDR2 reads ANQGSEA. Here the CDR3 DNA reads TGCAGCGGGACAGGGTACGGTGAGCAGTTCTTC. Translating gives CSGTGYGEQFF.

This clonotype has more than one count but fewer than ten. This chain uses TRBV2 with TRBJ2-1; no reliable D call. The germline V gene has CDR1 SNHLY and CDR2 FYNNEI. CDR3 size: 13 residues. The germline V and J ends were trimmed by 6 bases and 4 bases, with 10 bases remaining between them. This CDR3 reads CASRESGYNEQFF. CDR3 in DNA: TGTGCCAGCAGAGAATCGGGTTACAATGAGCAGTTCTTC.